Listed below are T cell receptor beta chains from one sample, sequenced in a study of cytomegalovirus exposure and HLA in healthy donors. Profiled with immunoSEQ multiplex PCR; TCRdb holds only in-frame clones, not every one. The sample yields 140,000 to 150,000 clones, 75% seen once. The sample was PBMCs. Receptors were obtained from a man aged 25-45 years in good health and CMV-seronegative. Each CDR3 is given with its conserved first and last residue. The D gene is left open where the match is weak. The size field is filled for only some rows; it gives once, few, many or a size class.

>NA|TRBV2|NA|TRBJ2-1
CASSDRTIEQFF
TGTGCCAGCAGTGATCGGACAATCGAGCAGTTCTTC
>TRBD1|TRBV27|NA|TRBJ1-4
CASSLTDREKLFF
TGTGCCAGCAGTTTAACGGACAGGGAAAAACTGTTTTTT
>NA|TRBV5-1|NA|TRBJ1-5
CASSSDTGGNQPQHF
TGCGCCAGCAGCTCTGACACGGGGGGCAATCAGCCCCAGCATTTT
>TRBD1|TRBV5-6|NA|TRBJ1-5
CASSLWTGLTANQPQHF
TGTGCCAGCAGCTTGTGGACAGGCTTAACTGCAAATCAGCCCCAGCATTTT
>NA|TRBV28|few|TRBJ2-6
CASSILNVLTF
TGTGCCAGCAGTATCCTCAACGTCCTGACTTTC
>NA|TRBV11-1|NA|TRBJ2-3
CASRSGGSTQYF
TGTGCCAGCAGATCCGGGGGAAGTACGCAGTATTTT
>NA|TRBV23-1|NA|TRBJ2-5
CASSQKGTEGAGETQYF
TGCGCCAGCAGTCAGAAAGGGACTGAAGGCGCCGGGGAGACCCAGTACTTC
>NA|TRBV7-7|NA|TRBJ2-5
CASSLSTEGVGTQYF
TGTGCTAGCAGCTTATCGACCGAGGGGGTCGGGACCCAGTACTTC
>NA|TRBV6-5|NA|TRBJ2-7
CATSGTNYEQYF
TGTGCCACATCCGGGACAAACTACGAGCAGTACTTC
>TRBD2|TRBV5-1|few|TRBJ2-5
CASSTGLAGPLETQYF
TGCGCCAGCAGCACGGGACTAGCGGGACCCCTGGAGACCCAGTACTTC
>NA|TRBV2|NA|TRBJ1-2
CARRQPPNYGYTF
TGTGCCAGAAGACAGCCGCCTAACTATGGCTACACCTTC
>NA|TRBV5-4|NA|TRBJ2-5
CASSLPGQETQYF
TGTGCCAGCAGCTTGCCGGGCCAAGAGACCCAGTACTTC
>TRBD1|TRBV2|NA|TRBJ2-7
CASSQDRIYEQYF
TGTGCCAGCAGTCAGGACAGGATCTACGAGCAGTACTTC
>TRBD2|TRBV10-1|few|TRBJ2-1
CASSDKGRVRDEQFF
TGCGCCAGCTCGGACAAAGGGAGGGTACGCGATGAGCAGTTCTTC
>NA|TRBV11-3|NA|TRBJ2-3
CASSSRGGGTDTQYF
TGTGCCAGCAGCTCCCGGGGTGGGGGCACAGATACGCAGTATTTT
>NA|TRBV11-2|NA|TRBJ1-1
CASSLSRLGAFF
TGTGCCAGCAGTCTTTCGAGGCTCGGAGCTTTCTTT
>NA|TRBV5-4|NA|TRBJ2-5
CASSLAIGGETQYF
TGTGCCAGCAGCTTGGCGATAGGGGGAGAGACCCAGTACTTC
>TRBD2|TRBV10-3|NA|TRBJ2-5
CAISDSGLAGRGETQYF
TGTGCCATCAGTGACTCCGGACTAGCGGGGAGGGGGGAGACCCAGTACTTC
>NA|TRBV9|NA|TRBJ2-7
CASSVAGGEDEQYF
TGTGCCAGCAGCGTAGCTGGAGGGGAGGACGAGCAGTACTTC
>TRBD2|TRBV7-3|NA|TRBJ2-7
CASSLNGGASYEQYF
TGTGCCAGCAGCTTAAACGGGGGGGCTTCCTACGAGCAGTACTTC
>NA|TRBV28|NA|TRBJ1-5
CASRPRYQYSNQPQHF
TGTGCCAGCAGACCCCGTTACCAGTATAGCAATCAGCCCCAGCATTTT
>TRBD2|TRBV18|NA|TRBJ2-3
CASSPGTRSTDTQYF
TGTGCCAGCTCACCTGGGACTAGATCCACAGATACGCAGTATTTT
>NA|TRBV10-2|NA|TRBJ1-5
CASIGGVNQPQHF
TGCGCCAGCATTGGAGGGGTAAATCAGCCCCAGCATTTT
>TRBD1|TRBV6-1|NA|TRBJ1-5
CASSDGDRALVDSNQPQHF
TGTGCCAGCAGTGACGGAGACAGGGCTCTTGTTGATAGCAATCAGCCCCAGCATTTT
>TRBD1|TRBV27|few|TRBJ2-7
CASSLSVGTGNSYEQYF
TGTGCCAGCAGTTTATCCGTCGGGACAGGGAACTCCTACGAGCAGTACTTC
>TRBD1|TRBV18|NA|TRBJ2-7
CASSGPGQGLVYEQYF
TGTGCCAGCTCGGGACCAGGACAGGGTCTTGTCTACGAGCAGTACTTC
>NA|TRBV5-1|few|TRBJ2-7
CASKETSGEQYF
TGCGCCAGCAAAGAAACCTCGGGGGAGCAGTACTTC
>TRBD1|TRBV19|few|TRBJ1-5
CASSTLGTGSAVNQPQHF
TGTGCCAGTAGTACCCTCGGGACAGGGAGTGCGGTAAATCAGCCCCAGCATTTT
>TRBD1|TRBV6-5|NA|TRBJ1-1
CASRSGQGSTEAFF
TGTGCCAGCAGATCGGGACAGGGGAGCACTGAAGCTTTCTTT
>NA|TRBV14|few|TRBJ1-3
CASSQDGATGNTIYF
TGTGCCAGCAGCCAAGATGGAGCAACTGGAAACACCATATATTTT
>TRBD1|TRBV28|once|TRBJ2-7
CASRSPGQGTYEQYF
TGTGCCAGCAGATCCCCGGGACAGGGGACCTACGAGCAGTACTTC
>TRBD2|TRBV10-1|NA|TRBJ2-5
CASSEGGLAAKTQYF
TGCGCCAGCAGTGAAGGGGGACTAGCGGCGAAGACCCAGTACTTC
>TRBD1|TRBV28|NA|TRBJ1-2
CASSAGTGEVYGYTF
TGTGCCAGCAGTGCCGGGACAGGGGAGGTCTATGGCTACACCTTC
>NA|TRBV9|NA|TRBJ1-4
CASSVGGWAGVEKLFF
TGTGCCAGCAGCGTAGGGGGCTGGGCAGGGGTTGAAAAACTGTTTTTT
>NA|TRBV9|NA|TRBJ2-2
CASSVKATGLTGELFF
TGTGCCAGCAGCGTGAAAGCCACAGGATTAACCGGGGAGCTGTTTTTT
>TRBD1|TRBV28|few|TRBJ1-2
CASRIGTGGHGYTF
TGTGCCAGCAGAATCGGGACAGGGGGCCATGGCTACACCTTC
>NA|TRBV6-1|NA|TRBJ2-5
CASSEGREQYF
TGTGCCAGCAGTGAAGGAAGGGAGCAGTACTTC
>TRBD1|TRBV18|NA|TRBJ2-7
CASSTALRDREYEQYF
TGTGCCAGCTCAACCGCTCTCCGGGACAGGGAATACGAGCAGTACTTC
>NA|TRBV19|NA|TRBJ2-6
CASAGRGLTYSGANVLTF
TGTGCCAGTGCTGGCAGGGGCCTTACCTACTCTGGGGCCAACGTCCTGACTTTC
>TRBD1|TRBV7-3|NA|TRBJ1-1
CASSLNGQVGRPHEAFF
TGTGCCAGCAGCTTAAATGGACAGGTCGGAAGGCCCCATGAAGCTTTCTTT
>TRBD2|TRBV27|NA|TRBJ2-7
CASRRSGDLYEQYF
TGTGCCAGCAGAAGGAGCGGGGACCTCTACGAGCAGTACTTC
>NA|TRBV7-9|NA|TRBJ2-1
CASSLTGSYNEQFF
TGTGCCAGCAGCTTGACGGGGTCCTACAATGAGCAGTTCTTC
>NA|TRBV7-2|NA|TRBJ2-2
CASSLKLGGLFF
TGTGCCAGCAGCTTAAAACTGGGGGGGCTGTTTTTT